Below, 26 T cell receptor beta chains from the same sample are listed, as sequenced in a study of graft-versus-host responses after intestinal transplantation (dated by TCRdb to the early 2020s). Libraries were built with the immunoSEQ multiplex PCR assay. TCRdb took this table from immuneACCESS and kept in-frame rearrangements with V and J called. Such tables lack part of the clones; where checked against another copy, unresolved V genes explain under half of the gap, and the rest is unexplained. The sample yields some 87,000 clones; roughly 92% were counted once. The ten largest clonotypes hold roughly 0.31% of the sample. The time point label here, explained by the study, means: cells obtained before transplantation from donor or recipient. Antigens for these TCRs are unknown. The input for sequencing was unstimulated CD4+ T cells sorted from spleen or lymph node cells, taken before intestinal transplant. These receptors came from a human donor who received an intestinal transplant.

The rearrangement uses TRBV18 and TRBJ1-1, with D tentatively TRBD1 (6 bases). This CDR3 has 14 residues. The V end was cut by 2 bases, the J end by 1 base, with 8 bases between. CDR1 is KGHSH, CDR2 LQKENI, per germline. The CDR3 loop is CASSPNRENTEAFF. DNA for the CDR3: TGTGCCAGCTCACCAAACAGGGAGAACACTGAAGCTTTCTTT.

The chain joins TRBV10-1 to TRBJ2-1; D perhaps matches TRBD1 (6 bases). The ends were cut back, 5 bases at V and 3 bases at J, with 14 bases in the middle. Germline V gives CDR1 WNHNN, CDR2 SYGVQD (reference sequence). The CDR3 has 15 amino acids. The CDR3 nucleotides read TGCGCCAGCAGTTTACGACAGGCCGGCTACAATGAGCAGTTCTTC. As protein: CASSLRQAGYNEQFF.

The V and J genes are TRBV28 and TRBJ2-5; D could derive from TRBD1 or TRBD2 (5 bases each). The J call is in doubt because the DNA end fits TRBJ2-7 better. The CDR3 consists of 12 residues. The V gene's germline CDR1 is MDHEN and CDR2 SYDVKM. In nucleotides, the CDR3 is TGTGCCAGCAAGGGGACCTCCTACGAGCAGTACTTC. It codes for CASKGTSYEQYF.

The V and J genes are TRBV7-9 and TRBJ2-1; 9 bases line up with TRBD2. The length of the CDR3 is 15 residues. CDR1 and CDR2 from the germline V gene are SEHNR and FQNEAQ (reference sequence). J lost 8 bases, V lost 5 bases, and 10 bases had no gene match. CDR3 sequence: CASSPGRTSVYEQFF. CDR3 in DNA: TGTGCCAGCAGCCCAGGCCGGACTAGCGTCTATGAGCAGTTCTTC.

In the case of this clone: Other DNA sequences of this sample code for an identical CDR3. The chain recombines TRBV9 with TRBJ2-3, with 10 bases fitting TRBD2. The germline gives CDR1 SGDLS, CDR2 YYNGEE. The trim removed 4 bases at V and 3 bases at J, leaving 8 bases unmatched. The CDR3 is made up of 16 amino acids. The DNA for the CDR3 is TGTGCCAGCAGCTCCAAGTCAGCGGGAGGGACAGATACGCAGTATTTT. This sequence encodes CASSSKSAGGTDTQYF.

The rearrangement joins TRBV9 to TRBJ2-7, with 8 bases that match TRBD2. Germline V gene sequence: CDR1 SGDLS, CDR2 YYNGEE. The junction had 5 bases not matched to a gene; V was cut back by 4 bases and J by 5 bases. The CDR3 runs 13 residues. CDR3 nucleotide sequence: TGTGCCAGCAGCTTAAGCGGGAGCCACGAGCAGTACTTC. Its protein is CASSLSGSHEQYF.

The V gene is TRBV10-3, the J gene TRBJ2-1, with 11 positions matching TRBD2. J gave up 4 bases and V 0 bases, and 2 bases lay outside the gene matches. CDR3 length: 16 amino acids. Per germline, CDR1 ENHRY and CDR2 SYGVKD. The CDR3 here is CAISESGLAGYNEQFF. CDR3 bases: TGTGCCATCAGTGAGTCTGGACTAGCGGGTTACAATGAGCAGTTCTTC.

The J gene is TRBJ2-1, the V gene TRBV19; 8 nucleotides agree with TRBD1. The germline V gene has CDR1 LNHDA and CDR2 SQIVND (reference sequence). V shed 3 bases and J 4 bases; nucleotides not matched to a gene: 5. The CDR3 sequence is 15 residues long. The CDR3 reads CASSIGTGVYNEQFF. The CDR3 coding sequence is TGTGCCAGTAGTATCGGGACAGGTGTTTACAATGAGCAGTTCTTC.

This chain links TRBV19 with TRBJ2-1; D possibly corresponds to TRBD1 (6 bases). This CDR3 region has 17 residues. CDR1 and CDR2 (germline): LNHDA, SQIVND (reference sequence). Trimming removed 6 bases at V and 1 base at J, with 19 bases between. CDR3 region: CASRTAGQGNSYNEQFF. The CDR3 bases are TGTGCCAGTAGAACGGCCGGGCAGGGGAATTCCTACAATGAGCAGTTCTTC. Combining the CDR3 with reference TRBV19 and TRBJ2-1 gives the whole variable domain DGGITQSPKYLFRKEGQNVTLSCEQNLNHDAMYWYRQDPGQGLRLIYYSQIVNDFQKGDIAEGYSVSREKKESFPLTVTSAQKNPTAFYLCASRTAGQGNSYNEQFFGPGTRLTVL.

The genes are TRBV29-1 and TRBJ2-7; 7 bases align to TRBD1. Looked up from germline, CDR1 is SQVTM and CDR2 is ANQGSEA. CDR3 length equals 14 residues. V lost 6 bases and J lost 1; bases outside the gene matches: 9. CDR3 coding DNA: TGCAGCGTGTATAAGGGGGCCAGATCCTACGAGCAGTACTTC. Residues: CSVYKGARSYEQYF.

The chain combines TRBV2 with TRBJ1-5, with TRBD1 matching 10 bases. V lost 5 bases and J lost 0; bases outside the gene matches: 10. This CDR3 has 18 residues. Per germline, CDR1 SNHLY and CDR2 FYNNEI. DNA for the CDR3: TGTGCCAGCAGTTCTGGACAGGGGGGCAGGTATAGCAATCAGCCCCAGCATTTT. This encodes CASSSGQGGRYSNQPQHF.

The chain recombines TRBV27 with TRBJ2-4; D is possibly TRBD1 (6 bases). Deletions cut 3 bases from V and 0 bases from J, with 12 bases between. Germline V gene sequence: CDR1 MNHEY, CDR2 SMNVEV (reference sequence). The CDR3 covers 16 residues. CDR3 coding DNA: TGTGCCAGCAGTTTCCGGACAGAGATAGCCAAAAACATTCAGTACTTC. Translating gives CASSFRTEIAKNIQYF.

V is TRBV19 and J is TRBJ2-1; D is unclear. Germline lookup yields CDR1 LNHDA and CDR2 SQIVND (reference sequence). This CDR3 spans 12 amino acids. V lost 1 base and J 10 bases, leaving 8 bases between the germline ends. The CDR3 region is CASSIGVGEQFF. The CDR3 DNA reads as TGTGCCAGTAGTATAGGGGTAGGAGAGCAGTTCTTC.

The chain couples TRBV6-5 to TRBJ1-6; 8 bases are shared with TRBD1. Per germline, CDR1 MNHEY and CDR2 SVGAGI. The CDR3 contains 14 residues. Germline trimming cut 6 bases from V and 7 bases from J; bases unmatched to any gene: 5. CDR3 DNA: TGTGCCAGCAGGCCACAGGGGGTGAATTCACCCCTCCACTTT. Translated, it gives CASRPQGVNSPLHF.

The V and J genes are TRBV19 and TRBJ2-6; TRBD1 matches at 7 bases. V dropped 3 bases and J dropped 0; count of bases not matched to a gene: 2. The CDR3 extends over 16 amino acids. The germline V gene has CDR1 LNHDA and CDR2 SQIVND (reference sequence). CDR3 amino acids: CASSIYRGSGANVLTF. CDR3 sequence (DNA): TGTGCCAGTAGTATTTACAGGGGCTCTGGGGCCAACGTCCTGACTTTC.

CDR3 sequence (DNA): TGCGCCAGCAGCTTGGTGGCTAGCGGCGGGAATGAGCAGTTCTTC. This gives the protein CASSLVASGGNEQFF. The V and J genes are TRBV5-1 and TRBJ2-1, with TRBD2 matching 7 bases. CDR3 length: 15 amino acids. V shed 0 bases, J shed 7 bases, and the junction held 7 bases outside the gene matches. Germline-derived CDR1 and CDR2 are SGHRS and YFSETQ.

This clone appeared once. The CDR3 spells CASSVQPGQGYGYTF. In DNA, the CDR3 is TGTGCCAGCAGCGTACAACCGGGACAGGGATATGGCTACACCTTC. The genes are TRBV9 and TRBJ1-2; 9 nucleotides align to TRBD1. The CDR3 consists of 15 residues. V shed 1 base and J 5 bases; nucleotides not matched to a gene: 6. Germline-derived CDR1 and CDR2 are SGDLS and YYNGEE.

The chain links TRBV2 to TRBJ2-3, with D possibly TRBD2 on 5 matching bases. CDR3 length: 15 amino acids. Trimming left V 0 bases short and J 2 bases short, with 9 bases between. Germline CDR1 SNHLY, CDR2 FYNNEI. The CDR3 here is CASSEAGVATDTQYF. For the CDR3, the DNA is TGTGCCAGCAGTGAAGCGGGAGTAGCCACAGATACGCAGTATTTT.

V and J are TRBV6-5 and TRBJ1-5; D may be TRBD1 (6 bases). This CDR3 comprises 15 residues. With 0 bases removed from V and 6 bases from J, the gap between germline ends came to 12 bases. Germline V lookup: CDR1 MNHEY, CDR2 SVGAGI. CDR3 bases: TGTGCCAGCAGTTACTCTACAGGGTTGGGTCAGCCCCAGCATTTT. It is translated as CASSYSTGLGQPQHF.

This sequence joins TRBV5-5 and TRBJ2-7, with a weak D call TRBD2 (6 bases). This CDR3 is built from 20 residues. Germline CDR1 reads SGHKS; CDR2 reads YYEKEE (reference sequence). Trimming stripped 0 bases from V and 6 bases from J, with 31 bases between. In DNA form, the CDR3 reads TGTGCCAGCAGCTTGGCCTTATTTGCGGACTACCGAACCACCCGTGCCGAGCAGTACTTC. Its protein product is CASSLALFADYRTTRAEQYF. The variable domain in full, completed from reference TRBV5-5 and TRBJ2-7, reads DAGVTQSPTHLIKTRGQQVTLRCSPISGHKSVSWYQQVLGQGPQFIFQYYEKEERGRGNFPDRFSARQFPNYSSELNVNALLLGDSALYLCASSLALFADYRTTRAEQYFGPGTRLTVT.

The V call is TRBV6-1, the J call TRBJ1-2, with 9 bases lining up with TRBD1. This CDR3 spans 18 amino acids. With V trimmed by 1 base and J by 8 bases, 17 bases remained unmatched. Germline lookup yields CDR1 MNHNS and CDR2 SASEGT. In nucleotides, the CDR3 is TGTGCCAGCAGTGAAGGAAGGGACAGGGTGAGACCCGCATCAGGCTACACCTTC. Translation: CASSEGRDRVRPASGYTF.

This rearrangement joins TRBV7-2 to TRBJ1-2, with TRBD1 matching 7 bases. The germline V gene encodes CDR1 SGHTA and CDR2 FQGNSA. The CDR3 has 14 amino acids. The V segment lost 6 bases and the J segment 5 bases; nucleotides outside the gene matches: 9. This CDR3 is CASRQTGVEYGYTF. In DNA form, the CDR3 reads TGTGCCAGCAGACAAACAGGGGTGGAGTATGGCTACACCTTC.

This clone was observed a single time. The J gene is TRBJ2-1, the V gene TRBV14, with 7 positions matching TRBD1. The germline gives CDR1 SGHDN, CDR2 FVKESK. The CDR3 loop spans 16 amino acids. With 4 bases clipped from V and 7 bases from J, the junction kept 13 bases outside the gene matches. The chain's CDR3 is CASSPTKDRFWNEQFF. The CDR3 DNA reads as TGTGCCAGCAGCCCCACCAAGGACAGGTTTTGGAATGAGCAGTTCTTC.

This clone was recorded a few times. V usage is TRBV6-6 and J usage is TRBJ1-3; TRBD1 aligns across 7 bases. The germline CDR1 and CDR2 sequences are MNHNY and SVGAGI (reference sequence). The CDR3 length is 13 residues. V trimming: 6 bases; J trimming: 3 bases; junction bases outside the gene matches: 2. The DNA of the CDR3 is TGTGCCAGCAGCACAGGGGTTGGAAACACCATATATTTT. Protein product: CASSTGVGNTIYF.

About this clone itself: The junction and the germline gene differ at one end; a read error may be behind it. The chain couples TRBV7-9 to TRBJ2-7, with 8 nucleotides matching TRBD1. The CDR3 covers 16 residues. Germline CDR1 reads SEHNR; CDR2 reads FQNEAQ (reference sequence). The CDR3 loop reads CASSLGYRDRTYEQYF. In DNA, the CDR3 is TGTGCCAGCAGTTTAGGCTACCGGGACAGGACCTACGAGCAGTACTTC.

The CDR3: CASSLRPQTNEKLFF. CDR3 DNA sequence: TGTGCCAGCAGCTTGCGTCCGCAAACTAATGAAAAACTGTTTTTT. This chain connects TRBV5-6 to TRBJ1-4, with D unclear. The CDR3 runs to 15 residues. The V gene's germline CDR1 is SGHDT and CDR2 YYEEEE. With 1 base removed from V and 1 base from J, the gap between germline ends came to 8 bases.